A selection of T cell receptor beta chains follows, all from one sample in a study of blood T cells in healthy people across ages. TCRdb passed the 5' RACE reads through MiXCR, listing each CDR3 protein once. The table includes 590,000 or so distinct CDR3 sequences, around 31% detected once. Specimen: blood. Every receptor here comes from a woman over 75 in good health. CDR3s include the opening cysteine and the closing phenylalanine or tryptophan.

j_call	v_call	cdr3_aa
TRBJ1-4	TRBV3-1	CASSQEYRDRETNEKLFF
TRBJ2-7	TRBV9	CASSVGTGYSYEQYF
TRBJ2-7	TRBV12-3/TRBV12-4	CASCDSGTSYEQYF
TRBJ2-7	TRBV20-1	CSARRRDRGLYEQYF
TRBJ1-1	TRBV7-2	CASRATALQSTEAFF
TRBJ1-6	TRBV7-9	CASSLQGLSSYNSPLHF
TRBJ2-3	TRBV7-3	CASSLLAGRSTDTQYF
TRBJ2-5	TRBV7-8	CASGGASGPQETQYF
TRBJ2-1	TRBV9	CASSVNWLGLQFF
TRBJ1-1	TRBV7-9	CASSSATGVNTEAFF
TRBJ1-1	TRBV6-5	CASSSTPNTEAFF
TRBJ1-5	TRBV5-1	CASSFSGGSNQPQHF
TRBJ2-5	TRBV7-2	CASSSPGLAGVETQYF
TRBJ1-4	TRBV9	CASSNGGAETNEKLFF
TRBJ2-5	TRBV5-1	CASSFIDGQETQYF
TRBJ1-2	TRBV5-5	CASSLIDRAGFYGYTF
TRBJ1-5	TRBV5-5	CASSPEHSDQPQHF
TRBJ2-7	TRBV7-2	CASSSAHNEQYF
TRBJ2-1	TRBV5-5	CASSFKHRDRVTSNEQFF
TRBJ2-5	TRBV5-1	CASSLQQETQYF
TRBJ2-5	TRBV5-1	CASSLGRGLQETQYF
TRBJ1-5	TRBV2	CASSVGGGKYQPQHF
TRBJ2-7	TRBV12-3/TRBV12-4	CASSRPGPSGEQYF
TRBJ1-4	TRBV30	CAWSVQGPGEKLFF
TRBJ2-1	TRBV7-2	CASSQLMIRDGPSYNEQFF
TRBJ1-5	TRBV20-1	CSAETGGSNQPQHF
TRBJ2-3	TRBV20-1	CSAAGLDTQYF
TRBJ1-4	TRBV3-1	CASSQRKGNEKLFF
TRBJ2-3	TRBV9	CASSAGGGHGLNTQYF
TRBJ2-1	TRBV28	CASRAPKQGSRNEQFF
TRBJ2-3	TRBV6-5	CASSYFRGPGTDTQYF
TRBJ2-7	TRBV6-2/TRBV6-3	CASSSGQGYRAEQYF
TRBJ1-3	TRBV9	CASSRDRVRSGNTIYF
TRBJ2-5	TRBV3-1	CASSLSRGTIGQYF
TRBJ1-1	TRBV2	CASSDSRQSTEAFF
TRBJ2-7	TRBV7-2	CASSRETSGGAYEQYF